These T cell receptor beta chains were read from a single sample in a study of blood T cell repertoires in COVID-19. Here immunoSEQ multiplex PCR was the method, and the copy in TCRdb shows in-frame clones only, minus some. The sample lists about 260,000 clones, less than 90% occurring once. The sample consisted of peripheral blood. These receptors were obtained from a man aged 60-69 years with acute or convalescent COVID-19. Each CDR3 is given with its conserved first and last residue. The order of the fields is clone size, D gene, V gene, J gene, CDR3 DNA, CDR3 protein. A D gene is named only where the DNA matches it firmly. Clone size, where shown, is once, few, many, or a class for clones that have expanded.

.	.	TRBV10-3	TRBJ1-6	TGTGCCATCAGTGGGGGCAATAATTCACCCCTCCACTTT	CAISGGNNSPLHF
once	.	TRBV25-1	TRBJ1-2	TGTGCCAGCAGTGAATCGGGGGGGACCACTAACTATGGCTACACCTTC	CASSESGGTTNYGYTF
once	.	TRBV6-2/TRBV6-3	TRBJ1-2	TGTGCCAGCAGTTACTCGGGAGTCGGCTATGGCTACACCTTC	CASSYSGVGYGYTF
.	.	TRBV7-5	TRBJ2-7	TGTGCCAGAAGCTTAGGACAGCTCCCTCGTGCCTACGAGCAGTACTTC	CARSLGQLPRAYEQYF
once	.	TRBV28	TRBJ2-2	TGTGCCAGCAATCCTTTTTCGACAGGGGGCCCTAGCGGGAGTGGAGGGGAGCTGTTTTTT	CASNPFSTGGPSGSGGELFF
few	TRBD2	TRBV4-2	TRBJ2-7	TGTGCCAGCAGCCAAGATACTAGCGGGGGCCTTAACCCCTACGAGCAGTACTTC	CASSQDTSGGLNPYEQYF
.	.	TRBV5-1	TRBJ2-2	TGCGCCAGCAGCACCGGGGGAGCGGGCGGGGAGCTGTTTTTT	CASSTGGAGGELFF
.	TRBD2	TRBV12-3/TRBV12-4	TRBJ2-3	TGTGCCAGCAGTTTAGAGGCTAGCGGTACGCAGTATTTT	CASSLEASGTQYF
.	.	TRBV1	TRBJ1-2	TGCACCAGCAGCCCAGCCGGGACAGGGGGCTCGGGTGGCTACACCTTC	CTSSPAGTGGSGGYTF
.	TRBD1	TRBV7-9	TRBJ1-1	TGTGCCAGCAGCAGGTACGGGACAGGGCCGAACACTGAAGCTTTCTTT	CASSRYGTGPNTEAFF
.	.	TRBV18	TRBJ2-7	TGTGCCAGCTCACCAAGGGCGGGGCAGGGCCCTTCCTACGAGCAGTACTTC	CASSPRAGQGPSYEQYF
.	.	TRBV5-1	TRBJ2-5	TGCGCCAGCAGCTTGGAGGGGATCCGGGAGACCCAGTACTTC	CASSLEGIRETQYF
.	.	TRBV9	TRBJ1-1	TGTGCCAGCAGCGTAGATGCTCTCGGCACTGAAGCTTTCTTT	CASSVDALGTEAFF
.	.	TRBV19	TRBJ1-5	TGTGCCAGCGCACAGGGCGGGGGGGATAATCAGCCCCAGCATTTT	CASAQGGGDNQPQHF
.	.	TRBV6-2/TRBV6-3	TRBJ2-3	TGTGCCAGCAGTTACTCGCAGGTGACCACAGATACGCAGTATTTT	CASSYSQVTTDTQYF
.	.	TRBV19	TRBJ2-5	TGTGCCAGTAGTGCTCAGGGGCAAGAGACCCAGTACTTC	CASSAQGQETQYF
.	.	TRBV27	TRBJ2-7	TGTGCCAGCAGTCCAACACAGGTTACCGACGAGCAGTACTTC	CASSPTQVTDEQYF
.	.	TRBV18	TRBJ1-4	TGTGCCAGCTCACAGAAGCGGGGCGGAGAAAAACTGTTTTTT	CASSQKRGGEKLFF
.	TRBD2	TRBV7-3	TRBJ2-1	TGTGCCAGCAGCTTGGCGGGAGGTATCCACAATGAGCAGTTCTTC	CASSLAGGIHNEQFF
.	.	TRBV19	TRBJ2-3	TGTGCCAGTAGTCCAACCGCCGGGGTTAGCACAGATACGCAGTATTTT	CASSPTAGVSTDTQYF
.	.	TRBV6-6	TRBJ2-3	TGTGCCAGCAGCGCGGGGACTCCTGAAGTATTGTATTTT	CASSAGTPEVLYF
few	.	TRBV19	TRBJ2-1	TGTGCCAGTAGGCCGTCGCCGTGGGGAGGCTCCTACAATGAGCAGTTCTTC	CASRPSPWGGSYNEQFF
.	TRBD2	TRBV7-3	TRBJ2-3	TGTGCCAGCAGCTTATCTCCGTGGCTAGCGGGAGCTAGCACAGATACGCAGTATTTT	CASSLSPWLAGASTDTQYF
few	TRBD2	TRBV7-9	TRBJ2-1	TGTACACTAGCGGTCTACAATGAGCAGTTCTTC	CTLAVYNEQFF
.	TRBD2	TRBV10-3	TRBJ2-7	TGTGCCATCAGTGACACATTTAGCGGGAGGGCCTACGAGCAGTACTTC	CAISDTFSGRAYEQYF
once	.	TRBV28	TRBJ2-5	TGTGCCAGCAGTTTAGGGGGCCAGGGGCTGGAAGAGACCCAGTACTTC	CASSLGGQGLEETQYF
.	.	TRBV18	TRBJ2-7	TGTGCCAGCTCACCACCGACGGGGGGCGGGCAGTACTTC	CASSPPTGGGQYF
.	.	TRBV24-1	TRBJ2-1	TGTGCCACCAGTGCCAGGGGCAGATTAAATGAGCAGTTCTTC	CATSARGRLNEQFF
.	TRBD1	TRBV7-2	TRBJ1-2	TGTGCCAGCAGCGAACAGGGGGCTCCCAGCTATGGCTACACCTTC	CASSEQGAPSYGYTF
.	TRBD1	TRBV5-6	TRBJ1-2	TGTGCCAGCAGCTTGGCGCCGGGACAGGGGCTGGCATATGGCTACACCTTC	CASSLAPGQGLAYGYTF
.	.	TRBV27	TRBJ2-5	TGTGCCAGCAGTTTATCTTCGAGTGGAGGGGAAGAGGCCCAGTACTTC	CASSLSSSGGEEAQYF
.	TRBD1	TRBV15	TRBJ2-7	TGTGCCACCAGCAGAGATAAGGGGGCCTCCTACGAGCAGTACTTC	CATSRDKGASYEQYF
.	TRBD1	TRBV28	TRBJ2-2	TGTGCCAGCAGTTTCTGGGACAGGGTCACCGGGGAGCTGTTTTTT	CASSFWDRVTGELFF
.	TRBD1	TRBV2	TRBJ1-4	TGTGCCAGCACCAGCGACAGGGGTGGGGAAAAACTGTTTTTT	CASTSDRGGEKLFF
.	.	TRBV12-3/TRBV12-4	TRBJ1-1	TGTGCCAGCAGCAGACAGGAGAACACTGAAGCTTTCTTT	CASSRQENTEAFF
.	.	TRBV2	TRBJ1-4	TGTGCCAGCAGTGTCCAGGGTGGGGCTAATGAAAAACTGTTTTTT	CASSVQGGANEKLFF
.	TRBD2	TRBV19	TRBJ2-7	TGTGCCAGTAGGGACCGGGGACTAGCGGGCCACGAGCAGTACTTC	CASRDRGLAGHEQYF
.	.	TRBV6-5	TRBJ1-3	TGTGCCAGCAGCTACCAGGGGCGCAATGGAAACACCATATATTTT	CASSYQGRNGNTIYF
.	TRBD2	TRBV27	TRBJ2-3	TGTGCCAGCAGTCCCAATAGCGGGAGGGCCTTGGGAGATACGCAGTATTTT	CASSPNSGRALGDTQYF
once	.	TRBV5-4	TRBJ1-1	TGTGCCAGCAGCTTGGCCGCCAGGGCAAACACTGAAGCTTTCTTT	CASSLAARANTEAFF
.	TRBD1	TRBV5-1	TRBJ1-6	TGCGCCAGCAGGGCAGGCGGGGACAGGGCGTTCTCACCCCTCCACTTT	CASRAGGDRAFSPLHF
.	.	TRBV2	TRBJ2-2	TGTGCCAGCAAACTCCAAAACACCGGGGAGCTGTTTTTT	CASKLQNTGELFF
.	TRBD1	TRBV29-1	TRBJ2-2	TGCAGCGTTGATAAAGGGACAGGGACGAACACCGGGGAGCTGTTTTTT	CSVDKGTGTNTGELFF
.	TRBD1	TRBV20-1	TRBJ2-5	TGCAGTGCTAGTGTCCCGGGACAGGGACAAGAGACCCAGTACTTC	CSASVPGQGQETQYF